The 15 T cell receptor beta chains listed next were all sequenced from one sample in a study of identical twins. TCRdb re-analysed the 5' RACE reads in MiXCR, keeping a single row per CDR3 protein. The table has some 570,000 distinct CDR3 sequences, approximately 20% seen once; the top ten hold 0.45% to 0.5%. This sample also appeared in a second study, on yellow fever vaccine responses in identical twins.

What was sequenced was CD4+ T cells sorted from blood. The receptors derive from a woman aged 18-29 years in good health.

This chain uses TRBV4-1 with TRBJ1-2; D not resolved. V lost 0 bases and J lost 4, with 6 bases in between. Germline V lookup: CDR1 MGHRA, CDR2 YSYEKL. CDR3 length: 13 amino acids. The DNA for the CDR3 is TGCGCCAGCAGCCAAGAATCCAGCTATGGCTACACCTTC. Translating gives CASSQESSYGYTF.

The V call is TRBV19, the J call TRBJ2-1, with no clear D. The CDR3 contains 13 residues. CDR1 LNHDA and CDR2 SQIVND come from the germline V gene (reference sequence). V shed 0 bases and J shed 5 bases, with 5 bases lying between them. CDR3 nucleotide sequence: TGTGCCAGTAGTATAGAACGGGACAATGAGCAGTTCTTC. Translation: CASSIERDNEQFF.

This clonotype was detected only a few times. The chain combines TRBV29-1 with TRBJ2-7, with 8 bases matching TRBD2. J was trimmed by 2 bases and V by 6 bases; bases with no gene match: 3. Germline CDR1 and CDR2: SQVTM and ANQGSEA. CDR3 length equals 12 residues. DNA for the CDR3: TGCAGCGTCGGTAGCGGGACCTACGAGCAGTACTTC. Translating it yields CSVGSGTYEQYF.

J is TRBJ2-2 and V is TRBV10-3; D call uncertain. CDR1 and CDR2 (germline): ENHRY, SYGVKD. Deletions cut 0 bases from V and 6 bases from J, with 5 bases between. The CDR3 contains 13 residues. The CDR3 DNA follows: TGTGCCATCAGTGAGTCCGGACCCGGGGAGCTGTTTTTT. As protein: CAISESGPGELFF.

This clonotype was seen more than once but under ten times. The chain has TRBV24-1 and TRBJ2-1; D gene uncertain. The CDR3 consists of 11 residues. Deletions cut 7 bases from V and 10 bases from J, with 10 bases between. Germline V gene sequence: CDR1 KGHDR, CDR2 SFDVKD. The CDR3 bases are TGTGCCACCAGCCGGCGTGGGGAGCAGTTCTTC. It translates to CATSRRGEQFF.

The rearrangement uses TRBV7-2 and TRBJ2-1; TRBD1 matches at 9 bases. Germline V lookup: CDR1 SGHTA, CDR2 FQGNSA. V gave up 2 bases and J gave up 6 bases; unmatched junction bases: 11. The CDR3 has 17 amino acids. This CDR3 is CASSLPDRGKRGNEQFF. CDR3 sequence (DNA): TGTGCCAGCAGCTTACCGGACAGGGGCAAAAGGGGCAATGAGCAGTTCTTC.

This clonotype turned up a few times. This rearrangement joins TRBV3-1 to TRBJ2-1; 8 nucleotides match TRBD2. J lost 3 bases, V lost 4 bases, and 8 bases had no gene match. CDR1 is LGHDT and CDR2 is YNNKEL in the germline V gene (reference sequence). The CDR3 contains 16 residues. The CDR3 loop is CASSPLPGGVYNEQFF. CDR3 in DNA: TGTGCCAGCAGCCCCCTTCCGGGGGGGGTCTACAATGAGCAGTTCTTC.

A few counts support this clonotype. The chain is built from TRBV20-1 and TRBJ1-3; the D gene is possibly TRBD1 (5 bases). V lost 4 bases to trimming and J lost 0 bases, with 16 bases between them. CDR1 and CDR2 (germline): DFQATT, SNEGSKA (reference sequence). This CDR3 spans 16 amino acids. The chain's CDR3 is CSAIRGGASSGNTIYF. As DNA, the CDR3 is TGCAGTGCTATCCGTGGTGGGGCGAGCTCTGGAAACACCATATATTTT.

CDR3 nucleotide sequence: TGTGCCAGCAGCTTTTCCTCTACTAGCGGGGAGACCCAGTACTTC. This gives the protein CASSFSSTSGETQYF. The genes are TRBV7-2 and TRBJ2-5; 9 nucleotides agree with TRBD2. The germline gives CDR1 SGHTA, CDR2 FQGNSA. This CDR3 is built from 15 residues. Losses at the gene ends were 3 bases for V and 5 bases for J; bases not matched to a gene: 7.

The chain is built from TRBV3-1 and TRBJ2-3; 12 nucleotides line up with TRBD2. CDR1 is LGHDT, CDR2 YNNKEL, per germline (reference sequence). CDR3 length: 14 amino acids. V lost 6 bases and J lost 4; bases outside the gene matches: 2. The CDR3 nucleotides read TGTGCCAGCAGTACTAGCGGGGGGCCAGATACGCAGTATTTT. It translates to CASSTSGGPDTQYF.

V gene TRBV29-1 combines with J gene TRBJ2-5; 10 nucleotides agree with TRBD1. The CDR3 contains 15 residues. V gave up 5 bases and J gave up 5 bases; unmatched junction bases: 11. CDR1 and CDR2 from the germline V gene are SQVTM and ANQGSEA. In DNA, the CDR3 is TGCAGCGTTACACAATCGACAGGGGGCTGGGAGACCCAGTACTTC. Translation gives CSVTQSTGGWETQYF.

CDR3 sequence (DNA): TGTGCCAGCAGCTCCTATACAGGGTTCAATGAAAAACTGTTTTTT. Translating it yields CASSSYTGFNEKLFF. The chain links TRBV5-5 to TRBJ1-4; D is possibly TRBD1 (6 bases). Trimming removed 3 bases at V and 5 bases at J, with 14 bases between. From germline, CDR1 is SGHKS and CDR2 YYEKEE (reference sequence). The CDR3 is 15 residues long. Combining the CDR3 with reference TRBV5-5 and TRBJ1-4 gives the whole variable domain DAGVTQSPTHLIKTRGQQVTLRCSPISGHKSVSWYQQVLGQGPQFIFQYYEKEERGRGNFPDRFSARQFPNYSSELNVNALLLGDSALYLCASSSYTGFNEKLFFGSGTQLSVL.

The chain joins TRBV20-1 to TRBJ2-1; 8 bases align to TRBD2. Trimming cost V 6 bases and J 6 bases; bases outside gene matches: 10. CDR3 length equals 14 residues. CDR1 is DFQATT, CDR2 SNEGSKA, per germline (reference sequence). This CDR3 reads CSASKRERRNEQFF. CDR3 nucleotides: TGCAGTGCGTCCAAGCGGGAGCGTCGCAATGAGCAGTTCTTC.

The chain carries TRBV6-1 and TRBJ2-1, with TRBD1 matching over 7 bases. V lost 6 bases to trimming and J lost 5 bases; unmatched junction nucleotides: 10. Germline CDR1 MNHNS, CDR2 SASEGT. This CDR3 has 15 residues. The CDR3: CASSPRDSRNNEQFF. In DNA form, the CDR3 reads TGTGCCAGCAGCCCTCGGGACAGCCGGAACAATGAGCAGTTCTTC.

The table lists this clonotype with a few counts. The chain couples TRBV6-5 to TRBJ1-2; the match to TRBD1 covers 7 bases. The V gene's germline CDR1 is MNHEY and CDR2 SVGAGI. Germline trimming cut 2 bases from V and 2 bases from J; bases unmatched to any gene: 2. This CDR3 has 14 amino acids. The CDR3 loop is CASSYKGQNYGYTF. The CDR3 bases are TGTGCCAGCAGTTACAAGGGACAGAACTATGGCTACACCTTC.